Shown below are 32 T cell receptor beta chains from a single sample sequenced in a study of tumor-infiltrating lymphocytes in primary liver carcinoma. Germline DNA was extracted too, while blood RNA derived from unsorted whole blood. The researchers produced TCR beta cDNA from 450 to 600 ng total RNA with a constant-region primer. Modified slightly, ARM-PCR produced TCR beta libraries over three nested multiplex PCR rounds. Use of TRBV1-TRBV30 forward primers with a C-beta reverse primer characterized the first two PCR rounds, which lasted about 9 cycles each. TCRdb passed the multiplex PCR reads through MiXCR, listing each CDR3 protein once. The table records about 330,000 distinct CDR3 sequences, 65% of them present only once. Sequencing used peripheral blood. The receptors come from a man between 35 and 55 years old with primary liver carcinoma and hepatitis B virus infection.

In its sample, this clonotype was seen many times. The chain employs TRBV12-3 or TRBV12-4 and TRBJ2-7; 7 bases map to TRBD1. Losses at the gene ends were 6 bases for V and 5 bases for J; bases not matched to a gene: 7. This CDR3 spans 13 amino acids. CDR3 sequence reads: CASSPQGQNEQYF. CDR3 in DNA: TGTGCCAGCAGCCCTCAGGGACAGAACGAGCAGTACTTC.

Concerning this clonotype: A junction end diverges from the germline sequence, so it may reflect a read error. This CDR3 is CSVDSGGYAF. The DNA for the CDR3 is TGCAGCGTTGATTCGGGAGGCTACGCCTTT. The chain carries TRBV29-1 and TRBJ1-2; unclear D gene. The CDR3 extends over 10 amino acids. The germline CDR1 and CDR2 sequences are SQVTM and ANQGSEA.

In its sample, this clonotype was seen many times. This rearrangement joins TRBV29-1 to TRBJ2-2; D unclear. V was shortened by 5 bases and J by 7 bases, with 14 bases between the two germline ends. Germline V gene data show CDR1 as SQVTM and CDR2 as ANQGSEA. The CDR3 sequence is 13 residues long. The CDR3 reads CSVLGNRIGELFF. DNA for the CDR3: TGCAGCGTTTTAGGGAATAGGATCGGGGAGCTGTTTTTT.

This chain connects TRBV11-2 to TRBJ2-7; 7 bases align to TRBD2. Germline CDR1 is SGHAT and CDR2 is FQNNGV. The J segment lost 2 bases and the V segment lost 5 bases, leaving 6 bases of the junction unmatched. This CDR3 is 14 amino acids long. The CDR3 DNA sequence: TGTGCCAGCAGCCCCCGGGCGGGAGCCTACGAGCAGTACTTC. Protein product: CASSPRAGAYEQYF.

The chain is built from TRBV4-3 and TRBJ2-3; no clear D gene. Deletions cut 2 bases from V and 2 bases from J, with 14 bases between. Germline V gene sequence: CDR1 LGHNA, CDR2 YSLEER. This CDR3 contains 16 residues. The CDR3 sequence is CASSQSWVDDTDTQYF. The CDR3 DNA follows: TGCGCCAGCAGCCAAAGTTGGGTAGACGACACAGATACGCAGTATTTT.

This clonotype was seen only a few times. The chain employs TRBV6-6 and TRBJ2-5; D remains ambiguous. Germline CDR1 is MNHNY and CDR2 is SVGAGI (reference sequence). The V end lost 2 bases, the J end lost 2 bases, and 12 bases lay between the germline ends. This CDR3 contains 15 residues. CDR3 nucleotide sequence: TGTGCCAGCAGTTACAAACGCACCGGACAAGAGACCCAGTACTTC. Its protein is CASSYKRTGQETQYF.

To note about this clonotype: At one boundary the junction diverges from the germline segment, which might be a read error. V usage is TRBV11-2 and J usage is TRBJ2-7, with D perhaps TRBD2 (5 bases). From germline, CDR1 is SGHAT and CDR2 FQNNGV. The CDR3 is 15 amino acids. The CDR3 nucleotides read TGTGCCAGCATCAAGAGGGCACTACTCGGGTACGAGCAGCACTTC. Translating it yields CASIKRALLGYEQHF.

In regard to this clonotype: This may come from a read error, since a much larger clone is one base off. This chain connects TRBV10-3 to TRBJ2-7, with D perhaps given as TRBD1 or TRBD2 (6 bases each). The germline V gene has CDR1 ENHRY and CDR2 SYGVKD. The CDR3 is made up of 14 amino acids. The CDR3 spells CAISESVGGYDQYF. DNA of the CDR3: TGTGCCATCAGTGAGTCGGTGGGGGGCTACGATCAGTACTTC.

A note on this clonotype: It may be a read error: a sequence one base away is much more abundant. The V and J genes are TRBV10-3 and TRBJ2-3; 7 bases are shared with TRBD2. This CDR3 spans 12 amino acids. With V trimmed by 11 bases and J by 9 bases, 11 bases remained unmatched. Per the germline V gene, CDR1 is ENHRY and CDR2 is SYGVKD. CDR3 nucleotides: TGTGCCTCCTCTTGGCGGGAGAAGACGCAGTATTTT. This encodes CASSWREKTQYF.

Worth noting for this clonotype: The germline gene is not matched at one end of the junction; a read error may be the cause. The chain uses TRBV11-2 and TRBJ2-1, with 9 bases fitting TRBD2. Per germline, CDR1 SGHAT and CDR2 FQNNGV. The CDR3 spans 12 residues. CDR3 in amino acids: CASNLLLAGKFF. CDR3 bases: TGTGCCAGCAACTTACTGCTAGCGGGAAAGTTCTTT.

This clonotype has more than one count but fewer than ten. CDR3 bases: TGCGCCAGCAGCTTGTCGGGAGAAAATGAAAAACTGTTTTTT. The encoded protein is CASSLSGENEKLFF. The V and J genes are TRBV5-1 and TRBJ1-4; D gene unclear. Germline V gene sequence: CDR1 SGHRS, CDR2 YFSETQ. The CDR3 covers 14 residues. V lost 1 base to trimming and J lost 5 bases, with 9 bases between them.

This clonotype has a handful of counts. The rearrangement joins TRBV5-1 to TRBJ2-2; 7 nucleotides align to TRBD1. Per germline, CDR1 SGHRS and CDR2 YFSETQ. Germline trimming cut 7 bases from V and 5 bases from J; bases unmatched to any gene: 5. This CDR3 has 13 residues. CDR3 sequence reads: CASGGTVTGELFF. The DNA for the CDR3 is TGCGCCAGCGGTGGGACAGTAACCGGGGAGCTGTTTTTT.

As regards this clonotype: The junction departs from germline at one end; a sequencing error may be responsible. The rearrangement uses TRBV19 and TRBJ2-2, with 7 bases matching TRBD2. Germline V lookup: CDR1 LNHDA, CDR2 SQIVND (reference sequence). The CDR3 totals 14 residues. The CDR3, as DNA: TGTGCCTGTAGGGAGGGGCGAATCCCCGGGGAGCTGTTTTTT. This gives the protein CACREGRIPGELFF.

As to this clonotype: Given a much more abundant clone one base away, this may be a read error. The conserved phenylalanine or tryptophan is not found at the CDR3 terminus, so this likely reflects a read error. V usage is TRBV12-3 or TRBV12-4 and J usage is TRBJ1-6; 8 bases map to TRBD1. The CDR3 totals 16 residues. V lost 3 bases to trimming and J lost 8 bases; unmatched junction nucleotides: 9. In DNA form, the CDR3 reads TGTGCCAGCAGTTTTAGTACAGGGGGTTTATATTCACCCCTCCACTTA. Its protein product is CASSFSTGGLYSPLHL.

This clonotype was observed a few times. Possible read error: a much larger clone is one base away. This chain uses TRBV29-1 with TRBJ2-7; D possibly corresponds to TRBD1 (5 bases). Germline V gene sequence: CDR1 SQVTM, CDR2 ANQGSEA. The CDR3 totals 12 residues. Here the CDR3 DNA reads TGCAGGGTTGTCTCAGGGTCCTACGAGCAGTACTTC. The encoded protein is CRVVSGSYEQYF.

On this clonotype: Possible read error: a much larger clone is one base away. V is TRBV30 and J is TRBJ1-2; D remains unclear. In germline, CDR1 is GTSNPN, CDR2 SVGIG (reference sequence). V was cut by 6 bases and J by 8 bases, with 19 bases left in between. The CDR3 covers 13 residues. Here the CDR3 DNA reads TGTGCCTGTTACCTCCGGGAACTAAGGGGCTACACCTTC. It codes for CACYLRELRGYTF.

A remark on this clonotype: The junction does not match germline at one end; this may be a read error. The genes are TRBV11-2 and TRBJ2-2; D gene ambiguous. Germline V lookup: CDR1 SGHAT, CDR2 FQNNGV. The CDR3 runs to 15 residues. CDR3 region: CASGLIRQNTGELFF. The DNA of the CDR3 is TGTGCCAGCGGCTTAATCCGGCAGAACACTGGGGAGCTGTTTTTT. The variable domain in full, with the rest retrieved from reference TRBV11-2 and TRBJ2-2, is EAGVAQSPRYKIIEKRQSVAFWCNPISGHATLYWYQQILGQGPKLLIQFQNNGVVDDSQLPKDRFSAERLKGVDSTLKIQPAKLEDSAVYLCASGLIRQNTGELFFGEGSRLTVL.

The chain combines TRBV30 with TRBJ1-3; TRBD1 might be the D (5 bases). The length of the CDR3 is 14 residues. Trimming shortened V by 4 bases and J by 4 bases, and 14 bases separated the two germline ends. Germline V CDR1 and CDR2: GTSNPN, SVGIG (reference sequence). CDR3 region: CAWTVGGSGNTIYF. The DNA for the CDR3 is TGTGCCTGGACCGTGGGGGGTTCAGGAAACACCATATATTTT.

Comment on this clonotype: The junction and the germline gene differ at one end; a read error may be behind it. The chain joins TRBV11-3 to TRBJ2-7; D gene ambiguous. The CDR3 runs 13 residues. Germline-derived CDR1 and CDR2 are SGHNT and YENEEA. CDR3 DNA: TGTCCCAGAAGTCTCGGACCGACCTACGAGCAGTACTTC. This translates into CPRSLGPTYEQYF.

The DNA of the CDR3 is TGTGCCTGCAATTTACAAGGGTGGGGGGAGCTGTTTTTT. Translating it yields CACNLQGWGELFF. The chain has TRBV12-3 or TRBV12-4 and TRBJ2-2; D remains unclear. The CDR3 length is 13 residues. Trimming took off 11 bases at V and 8 bases at J, with 18 bases between the two ends.

This clonotype has a single count. The chain has TRBV6-2 or TRBV6-3 and TRBJ2-2; the match to TRBD2 covers 8 bases. Germline lookup yields CDR1 MNHEY and CDR2 SVGEGT. CDR3 length equals 16 residues. V was clipped by 9 bases and J by 2 bases; unmatched bases: 11. The CDR3 coding sequence is TGTGCCAGGAGTCCCCGCGGGAGGACTAACACCGGGGAGCTGTTTTTT. This codes for CARSPRGRTNTGELFF.

This clonotype was counted at least ten times. V and J are TRBV12-3 or TRBV12-4 and TRBJ2-6, with 7 nucleotides matching TRBD1. The CDR3 has 16 residues. Trimming at V came to 5 bases and at J to 3 bases, leaving 7 bases not matched to a gene. CDR3 protein: CASSPYRQGGANVLTF. The CDR3 nucleotides read TGTGCCAGCAGTCCTTATAGACAGGGTGGGGCCAACGTCCTGACTTTC.

The CDR3 region has the DNA TGCGCCAGCAGCTCTGGGAGCCTAGCGAAAGTATACGAGCAGTACTTC. It yields the protein CASSSGSLAKVYEQYF. The chain has TRBV5-1 and TRBJ2-7; TRBD2 is a possible D gene (6 bases). V was trimmed by 3 bases and J by 4 bases, leaving 20 bases between them. This CDR3 spans 16 amino acids. Germline V gene data show CDR1 as SGHRS and CDR2 as YFSETQ.

In the case of this clonotype: The CDR3 ends on some other residue instead of the conserved phenylalanine or tryptophan, so this is likely a read error. V is TRBV12-3 or TRBV12-4 and J is TRBJ2-1, with D perhaps TRBD1 (5 bases). V was cut by 4 bases and J by 0 bases, with 13 bases left in between. The CDR3 runs to 16 residues. Written as DNA, the CDR3 is TGTGCCAGCAGTTACAGGCTTAGCAGCTCCTACAATGAGCAGTTCATC. Protein: CASSYRLSSSYNEQFI.

In the case of this clonotype: This may come from a read error, since a much larger clone is one base off. This chain joins TRBV4-2 and TRBJ1-2; D gene ambiguous. The CDR3 extends over 15 amino acids. Per the germline V gene, CDR1 is LGHNA and CDR2 is YNFKEQ. CDR3 nucleotide sequence: TGTGCCATCAGCCAGGCTCGACCGGATGCCACGGGCTACACCTTC. This codes for CAISQARPDATGYTF.

With regard to this clonotype: The junction departs from the called germline gene at one end, perhaps through a read error. The chain carries TRBV11-2 and TRBJ2-1, with 8 bases fitting TRBD1. The germline gives CDR1 SGHAT, CDR2 FQNNGV. CDR3 length equals 12 residues. Written as DNA, the CDR3 is TGTGCCGGCAGCCGATATGGAGACAGGGGCTTATTC. It encodes CAGSRYGDRGLF.

CDR3 sequence: CASSRGLAGGTDTQYF. CDR3 nucleotides: TGTGCCAGCAGCCGAGGGTTGGCGGGGGGCACAGATACGCAGTATTTT. The genes are TRBV4-2 and TRBJ2-3; 7 nucleotides match TRBD2. CDR1 and CDR2 (germline): LGHNA, YNFKEQ. The length of the CDR3 is 16 residues. J was trimmed by 1 base and V by 4 bases; bases with no gene match: 8.

The V and J genes are TRBV28 and TRBJ1-1; 7 nucleotides line up with TRBD1. This CDR3 is 15 amino acids long. Germline lookup yields CDR1 MDHEN and CDR2 SYDVKM. V shed 5 bases, J shed 1 base, and the junction held 7 bases outside the gene matches. The CDR3 coding sequence is TGTGCCAGCAGTCCCCAGGACAGGAGGAACACTGAAGCTTTCTTT. Protein: CASSPQDRRNTEAFF. The whole variable domain, remainder taken from reference TRBV28 and TRBJ1-1, is DVKVTQSSRYLVKRTGEKVFLECVQDMDHENMFWYRQDPGLGLRLIYFSYDVKMKEKGDIPEGYSVSREKKERFSLILESASTNQTSMYLCASSPQDRRNTEAFFGQGTRLTVV.

V gene TRBV4-2 combines with J gene TRBJ2-1, with unresolved D. The CDR3 has 14 amino acids. The germline V gene encodes CDR1 LGHNA and CDR2 YNFKEQ. V lost 5 bases, J lost 5 bases, and 13 bases lay in between. CDR3 in DNA: TGTGCCAGCAGCGTAGGAAACAGCGACAATGAGCAGTTCTTC. Protein sequence: CASSVGNSDNEQFF.

This chain joins TRBV5-4 and TRBJ2-3, with TRBD2 matching over 9 bases. This CDR3 spans 17 amino acids. V trimming: 1 base; J trimming: 5 bases; junction bases outside the gene matches: 11. Germline V gene sequence: CDR1 SGHNT, CDR2 YYREEE (reference sequence). The CDR3 here is CASSLSSGAGGGDTQYF. Here the CDR3 DNA reads TGTGCCAGCAGCTTGAGTAGTGGAGCGGGAGGAGGAGATACGCAGTATTTT. Full variable domain (remainder filled in from reference TRBV5-4 and TRBJ2-3): ETGVTQSPTHLIKTRGQQVTLRCSSQSGHNTVSWYQQALGQGPQFIFQYYREEENGRGNFPPRFSGLQFPNYSSELNVNALELDDSALYLCASSLSSGAGGGDTQYFGPGTRLTVL.

As regards this clonotype: A much more abundant neighbour one base away suggests this may be a read error. The V gene is TRBV6-1, the J gene TRBJ2-1, with 11 nucleotides matching TRBD2. Germline loops: CDR1 MNHNS, CDR2 SASEGT. The CDR3 runs to 16 residues. CDR3 sequence reads: CVSRMGTSGTYNEQFF. The DNA for the CDR3 is TGTGTCAGCAGGATGGGGACTAGCGGTACCTACAATGAGCAGTTCTTC.

Comment on this clonotype: A junction boundary mismatches the germline segment, possibly from a read error. The rearrangement uses TRBV11-2 and TRBJ2-5; D is unresolved. Germline assignment: CDR1 SGHAT and CDR2 FQNNGV. The CDR3 is 12 amino acids. The CDR3 DNA follows: TGTGCCAGCAGCCAAGGAGTTAAGACCCTGTACTTC. It yields the protein CASSQGVKTLYF.